This is a list of T cell receptor beta chains from one sample in a study of blood T cell repertoires in COVID-19. Profiling relied on immunoSEQ multiplex PCR, and the TCRdb table lists in-frame clones only, not all of them. The sample consists of about 140,000 clones, around 80% of them appearing once. The sequenced material came from peripheral blood. These receptors all come from a woman aged 60-75 years with acute or convalescent COVID-19. Each CDR3 is given with its conserved first and last residue. The D gene is left open where the match is weak. Where a row states a size, it is once, few, many or the class of an expanded clone; other rows omit it.

v_gene: TRBV5-6
len: 14
d_gene: TRBD1
abundance: few
j_gene: TRBJ1-2
CDR3nt: TGTGCCAGCAGCGACTCCACAGGGGCGGATGGCTACACCTTC
CDR3aa: CASSDSTGADGYTF

v_gene: TRBV28
len: 14
d_gene: NA
abundance: NA
j_gene: TRBJ2-1
CDR3nt: TGTGCCAGCAGCCACCCCGGCTCCTACAATGAGCAGTTCTTC
CDR3aa: CASSHPGSYNEQFF

v_gene: TRBV9
len: 16
d_gene: NA
abundance: NA
j_gene: TRBJ1-1
CDR3nt: TGTGCCAGCAGCGTAGGGAGGGCCACGTTTATCACTGAAGCTTTCTTT
CDR3aa: CASSVGRATFITEAFF

v_gene: TRBV19
len: 14
d_gene: TRBD1
abundance: NA
j_gene: TRBJ1-5
CDR3nt: TGTGCCAGTCAGGGACAGCGGTTCAATCAGCCCCAGCATTTT
CDR3aa: CASQGQRFNQPQHF

v_gene: TRBV27
len: 17
d_gene: NA
abundance: NA
j_gene: TRBJ1-6
CDR3nt: TGTGCCAGCAGTTGGGCTCAAATGCAGGGGAATTCTTCACCCCTCCACTTT
CDR3aa: CASSWAQMQGNSSPLHF

v_gene: TRBV18
len: 18
d_gene: TRBD2
abundance: few
j_gene: TRBJ2-1
CDR3nt: TGTGCCAGCTCACCTTCGGGACTAGCGGGAGTAAGGACAGGTGAGCAGTTCTTC
CDR3aa: CASSPSGLAGVRTGEQFF

v_gene: TRBV7-2
len: 14
d_gene: NA
abundance: NA
j_gene: TRBJ2-7
CDR3nt: TGTGCCAGCAGCTTAGCGGGAGAGACCTACGAGCAGTACTTC
CDR3aa: CASSLAGETYEQYF

v_gene: TRBV7-8
len: 14
d_gene: NA
abundance: once
j_gene: TRBJ2-1
CDR3nt: TGTGCCAGCAGCCCCTTACGGACTGACAATGAGCAGTTCTTC
CDR3aa: CASSPLRTDNEQFF

v_gene: TRBV11-2
len: 14
d_gene: NA
abundance: NA
j_gene: TRBJ2-5
CDR3nt: TGTGCCAGCAGCTTTATCCGGGGAGAGGGGACCCAGTACTTC
CDR3aa: CASSFIRGEGTQYF

v_gene: TRBV10-1
len: 15
d_gene: NA
abundance: NA
j_gene: TRBJ2-7
CDR3nt: TGCGCCAGCAGCGCCCACGGAGGACTTGCCTACGAGCAGTACTTC
CDR3aa: CASSAHGGLAYEQYF

v_gene: TRBV2
len: 13
d_gene: NA
abundance: NA
j_gene: TRBJ2-3
CDR3nt: TGTGCCAGCAGTGGAGGTAGGGGGGATACGCAGTATTTT
CDR3aa: CASSGGRGDTQYF

v_gene: TRBV27
len: 12
d_gene: NA
abundance: NA
j_gene: TRBJ1-2
CDR3nt: TGTGCCAGCAGAGGCAGGGTGGGAGGCTACACCTTC
CDR3aa: CASRGRVGGYTF

v_gene: TRBV28
len: 16
d_gene: TRBD1
abundance: NA
j_gene: TRBJ1-4
CDR3nt: TGTGCCAGCAGTTTCCGACAGGGATCAACTAATGAAAAACTGTTTTTT
CDR3aa: CASSFRQGSTNEKLFF

v_gene: TRBV28
len: 14
d_gene: NA
abundance: NA
j_gene: TRBJ2-7
CDR3nt: TGTGCCAGCAGCCTTATGACCCCTCCGGGACAACAGTACTTC
CDR3aa: CASSLMTPPGQQYF

v_gene: TRBV10-3
len: 15
d_gene: TRBD1
abundance: NA
j_gene: TRBJ2-7
CDR3nt: TGTGCCATCAGTGGAACCGGGACAGGGGAATACGAGCAGTACTTC
CDR3aa: CAISGTGTGEYEQYF

v_gene: TRBV5-4
len: 16
d_gene: NA
abundance: NA
j_gene: TRBJ2-3
CDR3nt: TGTGCCAGCAGCCCCAGGACGGGCGGGACCGGAGATACGCAGTATTTT
CDR3aa: CASSPRTGGTGDTQYF

v_gene: TRBV6-5
len: 14
d_gene: NA
abundance: NA
j_gene: TRBJ1-5
CDR3nt: TGTGCCAGCAGAGGGCAAGCGGGCAATCAGCCCCAGCATTTT
CDR3aa: CASRGQAGNQPQHF

v_gene: TRBV5-1
len: 16
d_gene: TRBD2
abundance: NA
j_gene: TRBJ2-2
CDR3nt: TGCGCCAGCAGCTGGCCCGGGGGGACGGGCGCCGGGGAGCTGTTTTTT
CDR3aa: CASSWPGGTGAGELFF

v_gene: TRBV4-2
len: 16
d_gene: TRBD2
abundance: NA
j_gene: TRBJ2-7
CDR3nt: TGTGCCAGCAGCCAAGAACGACGGGAGGGCCGGAACGAGCAGTACTTC
CDR3aa: CASSQERREGRNEQYF

v_gene: TRBV27
len: 12
d_gene: NA
abundance: few
j_gene: TRBJ2-7
CDR3nt: TGTGCCAGCAGTTTACAAGGGGGCGAGCAGTACTTC
CDR3aa: CASSLQGGEQYF

v_gene: TRBV6-1
len: 18
d_gene: NA
abundance: NA
j_gene: TRBJ2-2
CDR3nt: TGTGCCAGCAGTGAGGCCAGGGGTCTCGGGTGGGACACCGGGGAGCTGTTTTTT
CDR3aa: CASSEARGLGWDTGELFF

v_gene: TRBV6-5
len: 16
d_gene: NA
abundance: once
j_gene: TRBJ1-3
CDR3nt: TGTGCCAGCAGTTACTCGTTGAACAGGGCCGGAAACACCATATATTTT
CDR3aa: CASSYSLNRAGNTIYF

v_gene: TRBV5-6
len: 17
d_gene: TRBD2
abundance: NA
j_gene: TRBJ2-1
CDR3nt: TGTGCCAGCAACCCGGGGATAGCGGGCCGAATCTACAATGAGCAGTTCTTC
CDR3aa: CASNPGIAGRIYNEQFF

v_gene: TRBV12-3/TRBV12-4
len: 13
d_gene: NA
abundance: NA
j_gene: TRBJ1-1
CDR3nt: TGTGCCAGCAGTTTTCGGGGGTCCACTGAAGCTTTCTTT
CDR3aa: CASSFRGSTEAFF

v_gene: TRBV30
len: 11
d_gene: NA
abundance: few
j_gene: TRBJ1-1
CDR3nt: TGTGCCTGGAGTGTAACCTATGAAGCTTTCTTT
CDR3aa: CAWSVTYEAFF

v_gene: TRBV5-1
len: 18
d_gene: TRBD1
abundance: NA
j_gene: TRBJ1-2
CDR3nt: TGCGCCAGCAGCCCGGAGGAGCTCAGGGCAGGGGGCGACTATGGCTACACCTTC
CDR3aa: CASSPEELRAGGDYGYTF

v_gene: TRBV5-6
len: 14
d_gene: NA
abundance: NA
j_gene: TRBJ1-2
CDR3nt: TGTGCCAGCAGCTTGGGACACCTCCCCTATGGCTACACCTTC
CDR3aa: CASSLGHLPYGYTF

v_gene: TRBV14
len: 15
d_gene: NA
abundance: NA
j_gene: TRBJ1-6
CDR3nt: TGTGCCAGCAGCCAAATGGGCGGGGGGAATTCACCCCTCCACTTT
CDR3aa: CASSQMGGGNSPLHF

v_gene: TRBV3-1/TRBV3-2
len: 15
d_gene: NA
abundance: NA
j_gene: TRBJ2-3
CDR3nt: TGTGCCAGCAGGCGACAACTTAACCAAAAGGAAACGCAGTATTTT
CDR3aa: CASRRQLNQKETQYF

v_gene: TRBV5-1
len: 13
d_gene: NA
abundance: NA
j_gene: TRBJ1-1
CDR3nt: TGCGCCAGCAGCGGGGGAGGAAACACTGAAGCTTTCTTT
CDR3aa: CASSGGGNTEAFF

v_gene: TRBV5-1
len: 12
d_gene: TRBD1
abundance: NA
j_gene: TRBJ1-2
CDR3nt: TGCGCCAGCAGCTCGCAGGGGGATGGCTACACCTTC
CDR3aa: CASSSQGDGYTF

v_gene: TRBV27
len: 17
d_gene: TRBD1
abundance: NA
j_gene: TRBJ2-7
CDR3nt: TGTGCCAGCAGTTTACTCCGAGCCGGGGACAGGGCATCCGAGCAGTACTTC
CDR3aa: CASSLLRAGDRASEQYF

v_gene: TRBV27
len: 16
d_gene: TRBD2
abundance: NA
j_gene: TRBJ2-7
CDR3nt: TGTGCCAGCAGTTCGACCCCCGGGACTAGCTTCTACGAGCAGTACTTC
CDR3aa: CASSSTPGTSFYEQYF

v_gene: TRBV30
len: 15
d_gene: TRBD2
abundance: NA
j_gene: TRBJ2-5
CDR3nt: TGTGCCTGGAGTGAGAATGGCGGGAGAGGGGAGACCCAGTACTTC
CDR3aa: CAWSENGGRGETQYF

v_gene: TRBV10-3
len: 14
d_gene: NA
abundance: NA
j_gene: TRBJ1-6
CDR3nt: TGTGCCATCAGTGGGACAGCCCTACCTTCACCCCTCCACTTT
CDR3aa: CAISGTALPSPLHF

v_gene: TRBV19
len: 16
d_gene: NA
abundance: NA
j_gene: TRBJ1-2
CDR3nt: TGTGCCAGTAGTATTGGCGACAGGACCACAGTTAACGGCTACACCTTC
CDR3aa: CASSIGDRTTVNGYTF

v_gene: TRBV27
len: 14
d_gene: TRBD1
abundance: NA
j_gene: TRBJ2-1
CDR3nt: TGTGCCAGCAGTCTAGGACAGGGGCACAATGAGCAGTTCTTC
CDR3aa: CASSLGQGHNEQFF

v_gene: TRBV19
len: 15
d_gene: TRBD1
abundance: once
j_gene: TRBJ2-5
CDR3nt: TGTGCCAGTAGAATCTCAGGGACAGGGAAAGAGACCCAGTACTTC
CDR3aa: CASRISGTGKETQYF

v_gene: TRBV7-2
len: 17
d_gene: TRBD2
abundance: NA
j_gene: TRBJ2-2
CDR3nt: TGTGCCAGCAGCCATGGCGGGCTAGCGGGGAGACTAAGGGAGCTGTTTTTT
CDR3aa: CASSHGGLAGRLRELFF

v_gene: TRBV28
len: 15
d_gene: TRBD1
abundance: few
j_gene: TRBJ1-2
CDR3nt: TGTGCCAGCAGAGTGGCCGGGACAGTACCTTATGGCTACACCTTC
CDR3aa: CASRVAGTVPYGYTF

v_gene: TRBV25-1
len: 13
d_gene: TRBD1
abundance: NA
j_gene: TRBJ1-1
CDR3nt: TGTGCCAGCAGTGAATACCGGGACAGGGAGGCTTTCTTT
CDR3aa: CASSEYRDREAFF

v_gene: TRBV2
len: 14
d_gene: NA
abundance: few
j_gene: TRBJ1-1
CDR3nt: TGTGCCACCACAAAGATGGTAATCGGGGGGGAAGCTTTCTTT
CDR3aa: CATTKMVIGGEAFF

v_gene: TRBV6-6
len: 16
d_gene: TRBD1
abundance: NA
j_gene: TRBJ1-1
CDR3nt: TGTGCCAGCAGCCCGGGACAGGGGTTCATGAACACTGAAGCTTTCTTT
CDR3aa: CASSPGQGFMNTEAFF

v_gene: TRBV7-9
len: 15
d_gene: NA
abundance: NA
j_gene: TRBJ1-2
CDR3nt: TGTGCCAGCAGCTTAGAGTTGAGATCTAACTATGGCTACACCTTC
CDR3aa: CASSLELRSNYGYTF

v_gene: TRBV6-5
len: 12
d_gene: NA
abundance: once
j_gene: TRBJ1-1
CDR3nt: TGTGCCAGCAGTTCGAGGAACACTGAAGCTTTCTTT
CDR3aa: CASSSRNTEAFF

v_gene: TRBV28
len: 17
d_gene: TRBD1
abundance: NA
j_gene: TRBJ2-5
CDR3nt: TGTGCCAGCAGTTTGGCCGGCGCTAGACAGGGAAAAGAGACCCAGTACTTC
CDR3aa: CASSLAGARQGKETQYF

v_gene: TRBV10-3
len: 13
d_gene: NA
abundance: once
j_gene: TRBJ1-2
CDR3nt: TGTGCCATCACCGCGATCCTTAACTATGGCTACACCTTC
CDR3aa: CAITAILNYGYTF

v_gene: TRBV7-2
len: 15
d_gene: NA
abundance: few
j_gene: TRBJ2-3
CDR3nt: TGTGCCAGCAGCTTAACGTTAGTCGTCACAGATACGCAGTATTTT
CDR3aa: CASSLTLVVTDTQYF

v_gene: TRBV19
len: 12
d_gene: NA
abundance: few
j_gene: TRBJ2-1
CDR3nt: TGTGCCAGTAGCCGAAGACTCAATGAGCAGTTCTTC
CDR3aa: CASSRRLNEQFF

v_gene: TRBV27
len: 14
d_gene: TRBD1
abundance: NA
j_gene: TRBJ2-7
CDR3nt: TGTGCCAGCAGTTCAGGACAGGGTCCGGGCGAGCAGTACTTC
CDR3aa: CASSSGQGPGEQYF